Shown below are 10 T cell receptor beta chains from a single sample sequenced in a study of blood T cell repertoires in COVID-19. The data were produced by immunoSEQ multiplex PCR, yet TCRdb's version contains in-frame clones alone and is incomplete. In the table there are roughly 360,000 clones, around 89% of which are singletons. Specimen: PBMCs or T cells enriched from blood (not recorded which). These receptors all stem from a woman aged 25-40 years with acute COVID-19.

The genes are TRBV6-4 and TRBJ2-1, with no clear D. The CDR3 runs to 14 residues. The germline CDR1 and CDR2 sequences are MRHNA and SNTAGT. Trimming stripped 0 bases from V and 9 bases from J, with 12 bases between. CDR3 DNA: TGTGCCAGCAGTGACTCGTCTAGTCCCATTGAGCAGTTCTTC. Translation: CASSDSSSPIEQFF.

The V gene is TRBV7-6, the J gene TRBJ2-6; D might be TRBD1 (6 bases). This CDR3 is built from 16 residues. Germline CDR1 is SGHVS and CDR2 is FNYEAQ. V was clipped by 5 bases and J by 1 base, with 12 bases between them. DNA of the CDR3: TGTGCCAGCAGCCAACTTACAGGGTCTGGGGCCAACGTCCTGACTTTC. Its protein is CASSQLTGSGANVLTF.

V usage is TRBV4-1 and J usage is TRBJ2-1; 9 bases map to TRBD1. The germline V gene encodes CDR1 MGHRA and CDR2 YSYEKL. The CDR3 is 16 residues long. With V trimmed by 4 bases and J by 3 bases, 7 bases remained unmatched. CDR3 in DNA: TGCGCCAGCAGCCGACTTCCGGGACAGGGCTACAATGAGCAGTTCTTC. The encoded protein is CASSRLPGQGYNEQFF.

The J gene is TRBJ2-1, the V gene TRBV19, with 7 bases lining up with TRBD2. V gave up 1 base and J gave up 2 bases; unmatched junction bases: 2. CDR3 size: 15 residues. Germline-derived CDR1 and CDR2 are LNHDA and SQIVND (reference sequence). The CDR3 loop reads CASSIAGTTYNEQFF. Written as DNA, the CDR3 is TGTGCCAGTAGTATAGCCGGGACTACCTACAATGAGCAGTTCTTC.

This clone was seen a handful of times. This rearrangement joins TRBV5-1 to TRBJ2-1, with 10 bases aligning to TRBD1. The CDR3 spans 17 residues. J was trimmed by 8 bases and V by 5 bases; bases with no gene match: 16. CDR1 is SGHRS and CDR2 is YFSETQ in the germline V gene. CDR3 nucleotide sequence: TGCGCCAGCAGACCTAGAAGCGGGACAGGGGATGGAGATGAGCAGTTCTTC. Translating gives CASRPRSGTGDGDEQFF.

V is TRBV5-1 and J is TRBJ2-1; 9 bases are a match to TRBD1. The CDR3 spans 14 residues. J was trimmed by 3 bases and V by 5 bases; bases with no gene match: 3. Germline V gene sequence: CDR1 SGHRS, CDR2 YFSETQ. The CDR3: CASRGQGHYNEQFF. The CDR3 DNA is TGCGCCAGCAGGGGACAGGGTCACTACAATGAGCAGTTCTTC.

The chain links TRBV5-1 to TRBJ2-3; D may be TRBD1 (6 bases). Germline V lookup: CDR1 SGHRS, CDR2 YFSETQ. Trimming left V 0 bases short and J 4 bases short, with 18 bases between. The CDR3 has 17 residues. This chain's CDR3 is CASSLGGRTAVADTQYF. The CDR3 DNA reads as TGCGCCAGCAGCTTGGGAGGGCGGACAGCGGTTGCAGATACGCAGTATTTT.

The CDR3 reads CASSHPDHEEETQYF. In DNA, the CDR3 is TGTGCCAGCAGCCATCCCGATCATGAGGAAGAGACCCAGTACTTC. The gene calls are TRBV3-1 (or the pseudogene TRBV3-2) and TRBJ2-5; D not resolved. The V gene lost 3 bases and the J gene lost 3 bases, with 14 bases spanning the gap. The CDR3 length is 15 residues. The V gene's germline CDR1 is LGHDT and CDR2 YNNKEL (reference sequence).

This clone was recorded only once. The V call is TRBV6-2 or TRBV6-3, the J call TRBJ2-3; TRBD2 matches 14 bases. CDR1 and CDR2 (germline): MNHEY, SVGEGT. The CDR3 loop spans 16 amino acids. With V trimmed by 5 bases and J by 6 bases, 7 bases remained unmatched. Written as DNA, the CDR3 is TGTGCCAGCAGTCACCCGGGACTAGCGGGGGCCGATACGCAGTATTTT. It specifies CASSHPGLAGADTQYF.

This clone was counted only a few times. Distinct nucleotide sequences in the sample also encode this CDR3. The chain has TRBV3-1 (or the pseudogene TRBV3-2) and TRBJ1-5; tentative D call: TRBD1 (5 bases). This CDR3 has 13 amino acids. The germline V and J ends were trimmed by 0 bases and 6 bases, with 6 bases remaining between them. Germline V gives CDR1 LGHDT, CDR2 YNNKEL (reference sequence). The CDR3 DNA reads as TGTGCCAGCAGCCAAGACAGGGTTCAGCCCCAGCATTTT. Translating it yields CASSQDRVQPQHF.